One sample yielded the 11 T cell receptor beta chains listed below, sequenced in a study of shared clonotypes between healthy human individuals. TCRdb's copy holds only in-frame clones and misses some; the assay was immunoSEQ multiplex PCR. The sample holds 2 million to 2.5 million clones, approximately 96% seen once. Sequencing was performed on naive CD4+ T cells sorted from blood. Specified subset: CD45RA+ positively selected. All receptors derive from a man younger than 35 in good health.

This rearrangement joins TRBV30 to TRBJ1-6; D is perhaps TRBD1 (5 bases). The germline V gene has CDR1 GTSNPN and CDR2 SVGIG (reference sequence). The germline V and J ends were trimmed by 5 bases and 7 bases, with 21 bases remaining between them. This CDR3 contains 16 residues. The CDR3: CAWGNRDYYLNSPLHF. The CDR3 nucleotides read TGTGCCTGGGGGAACCGGGACTACTACTTAAATTCACCCCTCCACTTT.

This chain uses TRBV7-9 with TRBJ2-3; TRBD2 matches at 8 bases. Looked up from germline, CDR1 is SEHNR and CDR2 is FQNEAQ (reference sequence). V was clipped by 3 bases and J by 3 bases; unmatched bases: 11. This CDR3 is 17 amino acids long. DNA for the CDR3: TGTGCCAGCAGCTTTCCTCGACTAGCGCCTCTAACAGATACGCAGTATTTT. The encoded protein is CASSFPRLAPLTDTQYF.

Comments on this clone: Germline is not matched at one junction end, which may reflect a read error. The genes are TRBV7-7 and TRBJ2-2; the D is unclear. This CDR3 has 13 amino acids. Germline CDR1 SSHAT, CDR2 FNYEAQ (reference sequence). DNA for the CDR3: TGTGCTAGCAGCTTCGAGGCAGCCGGGGAGCTGTTTTTT. Protein product: CASSFEAAGELFF.

J is TRBJ2-7 and V is TRBV11-2, with TRBD1 matching 8 bases. CDR3 length equals 15 residues. Losses at the gene ends were 3 bases for V and 2 bases for J; bases not matched to a gene: 6. Germline V gene data show CDR1 as SGHAT and CDR2 as FQNNGV. DNA for the CDR3: TGTGCCAGCAGCTTGGACAGGGTCCTCACCTACGAGCAGTACTTC. It specifies CASSLDRVLTYEQYF.

V and J are TRBV5-1 and TRBJ2-5, with D perhaps given as TRBD1 or TRBD2 (5 bases each). The germline gives CDR1 SGHRS, CDR2 YFSETQ. The CDR3 consists of 16 residues. Trimming shortened V by 2 bases and J by 2 bases, and 16 bases separated the two germline ends. Written as DNA, the CDR3 is TGCGCCAGCAGCTTAGGGACCCCCTCGAGGCAAGAGACCCAGTACTTC. Amino acid sequence: CASSLGTPSRQETQYF.

The chain carries TRBV9 and TRBJ2-1; a possible D gene is TRBD1 (7 bases). CDR1 SGDLS and CDR2 YYNGEE come from the germline V gene. This CDR3 has 16 residues. The germline V and J ends were trimmed by 4 bases and 0 bases, with 14 bases remaining between them. CDR3 loop: CASSPTGDSSYNEQFF. The CDR3 DNA reads as TGTGCCAGCAGCCCCACAGGGGACTCCTCCTACAATGAGCAGTTCTTC.

The chain employs TRBV6-1 and TRBJ2-7, with 7 bases that match TRBD1. This CDR3 has 15 residues. Germline values: CDR1 MNHNS, CDR2 SASEGT. Losses at the gene ends were 6 bases for V and 2 bases for J; bases not matched to a gene: 10. The CDR3 DNA sequence: TGTGCCAGCAGCTCACAGGGGCTTCCCCCCTACGAGCAGTACTTC. This sequence encodes CASSSQGLPPYEQYF.

The chain recombines TRBV7-9 with TRBJ2-1; D gene uncertain. This CDR3 region has 15 residues. Trimming removed 0 bases at V and 1 base at J, with 7 bases between. Germline assignment: CDR1 SEHNR and CDR2 FQNEAQ (reference sequence). The CDR3 protein is CASSLASASYNEQFF. CDR3 in DNA: TGTGCCAGCAGCTTAGCGAGCGCGTCCTACAATGAGCAGTTCTTC.

This chain uses TRBV5-6 with TRBJ1-1, with a possible D match to TRBD1 (5 bases). V lost 4 bases, J lost 5 bases, and 15 bases lay in between. CDR3 length: 14 residues. Germline CDR1 and CDR2: SGHDT and YYEEEE. CDR3 residues: CASSPRGGGTEAFF. The CDR3 region has the DNA TGTGCCAGCAGCCCCCGGGGGGGTGGGACTGAAGCTTTCTTT.

As to this clone: The sample has other DNA sequences that encode this CDR3 too. The genes are TRBV18 and TRBJ1-2; D is undetermined. The CDR3 consists of 13 residues. CDR1 is KGHSH, CDR2 LQKENI, per germline. The ends were cut back, 1 base at V and 2 bases at J, with 5 bases in the middle. The CDR3, as DNA: TGTGCCAGCTCACCACAGGCAAACTATGGCTACACCTTC. This translates into CASSPQANYGYTF.

The rearrangement uses TRBV5-1 and TRBJ2-6, with D tentatively TRBD2 (5 bases). The CDR3 has 16 residues. V lost 1 base, J lost 1 base, and 9 bases lay in between. CDR1 and CDR2 from the germline V gene are SGHRS and YFSETQ. CDR3 DNA: TGCGCCAGCAGCTTGTTCCGGGAATCTGGGGCCAACGTCCTGACTTTC. Amino acid sequence: CASSLFRESGANVLTF.